This T cell receptor (beta chain) was identified in a study of T-cell memory formation after mild COVID-19. Study-level background: Most TCR clusters belonged to a single donor.

From 5'RACE with constant-segment primers came TCR alpha and TCR beta cDNA libraries that carried sample barcodes and UMIs. MiXCR, applied by TCRdb to the 5' RACE reads, yields one record per CDR3 protein. The sample has roughly 450,000 distinct CDR3 sequences; 15% to 20% are singletons. The CDR3 sequence is 15 residues long. Trimming left V 1 base short and J 6 bases short, with 15 bases between. Per the germline V gene, CDR1 is SGHAT and CDR2 is FQNNGV. The study, taken as a whole, reports: Mostly located in CM and EM were contracting CD4+ clones, with contracting CD8+ clones located in EMRA. Prior to infection, memory already included some responding clones, suggesting cross-reactive memory joined.

This clonotype was picked up a small number of times. The antigen remains unidentified. This receptor was identified in an adult woman who had mild COVID-19 (a few samples of this study predate the infection). Cell type and time point are not known. The sequencing input was PBMCs or a T cell subset sorted from them (not recorded which). The V and J genes are TRBV11-2 and TRBJ1-1, with D unclear. CDR3 sequence reads: CASSLGSQIRAEAFF. The DNA for the CDR3 is TGTGCCAGCAGCTTAGGTAGTCAGATAAGGGCTGAAGCTTTCTTT.